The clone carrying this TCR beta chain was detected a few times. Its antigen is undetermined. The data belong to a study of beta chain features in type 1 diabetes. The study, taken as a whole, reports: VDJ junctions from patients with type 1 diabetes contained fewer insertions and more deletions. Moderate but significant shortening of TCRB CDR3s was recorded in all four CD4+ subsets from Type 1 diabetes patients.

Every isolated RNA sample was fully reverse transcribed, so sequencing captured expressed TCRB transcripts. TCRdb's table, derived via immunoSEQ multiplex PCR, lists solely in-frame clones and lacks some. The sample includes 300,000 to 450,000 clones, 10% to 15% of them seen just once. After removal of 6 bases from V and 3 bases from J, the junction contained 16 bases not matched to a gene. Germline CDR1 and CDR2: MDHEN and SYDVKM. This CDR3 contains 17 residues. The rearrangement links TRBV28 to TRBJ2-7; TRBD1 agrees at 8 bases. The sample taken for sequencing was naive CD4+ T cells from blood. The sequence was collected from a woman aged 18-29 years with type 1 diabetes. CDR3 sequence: CASSLTSGTGPLYEQYF. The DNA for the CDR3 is TGTGCCAGCAGCCTAACTTCCGGGACAGGACCCCTCTACGAGCAGTACTTC.